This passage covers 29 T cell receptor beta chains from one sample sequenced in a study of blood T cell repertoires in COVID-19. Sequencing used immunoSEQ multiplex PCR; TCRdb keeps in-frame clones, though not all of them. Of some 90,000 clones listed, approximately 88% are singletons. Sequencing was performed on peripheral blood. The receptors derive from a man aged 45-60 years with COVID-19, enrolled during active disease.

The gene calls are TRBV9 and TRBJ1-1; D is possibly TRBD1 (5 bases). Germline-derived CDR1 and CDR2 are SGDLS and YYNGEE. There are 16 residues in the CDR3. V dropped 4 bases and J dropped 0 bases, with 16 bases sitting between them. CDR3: CASSLTFGGLNTEAFF. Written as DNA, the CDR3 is TGTGCCAGCAGCCTCACCTTCGGGGGATTGAACACTGAAGCTTTCTTT.

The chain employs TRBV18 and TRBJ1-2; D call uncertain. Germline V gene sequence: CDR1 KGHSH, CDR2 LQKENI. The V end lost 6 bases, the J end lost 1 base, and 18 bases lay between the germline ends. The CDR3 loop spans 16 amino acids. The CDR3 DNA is TGTGCCAGCTCTCCGCCGGGAGGGAAGAATAACTATGGCTACACCTTC. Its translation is CASSPPGGKNNYGYTF.

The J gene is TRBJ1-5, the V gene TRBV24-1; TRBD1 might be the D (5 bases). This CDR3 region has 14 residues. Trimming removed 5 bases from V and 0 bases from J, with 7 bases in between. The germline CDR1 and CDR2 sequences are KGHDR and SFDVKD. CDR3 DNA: TGTGCCACCAGTGGACAGTATAGCAATCAGCCCCAGCATTTT. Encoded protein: CATSGQYSNQPQHF.

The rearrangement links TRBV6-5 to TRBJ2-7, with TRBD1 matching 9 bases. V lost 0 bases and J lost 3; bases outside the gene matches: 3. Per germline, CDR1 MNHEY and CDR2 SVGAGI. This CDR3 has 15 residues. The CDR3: CASSYSGDRVYEQYF. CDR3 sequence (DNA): TGTGCCAGCAGTTACTCAGGGGACAGGGTCTACGAGCAGTACTTC.

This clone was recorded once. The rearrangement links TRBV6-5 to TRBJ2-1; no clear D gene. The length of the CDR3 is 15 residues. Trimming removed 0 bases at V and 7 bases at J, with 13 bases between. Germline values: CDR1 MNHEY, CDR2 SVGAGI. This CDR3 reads CASSYSSRIGNEQFF. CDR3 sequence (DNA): TGTGCCAGCAGTTACTCGAGCAGGATTGGTAATGAGCAGTTCTTC.

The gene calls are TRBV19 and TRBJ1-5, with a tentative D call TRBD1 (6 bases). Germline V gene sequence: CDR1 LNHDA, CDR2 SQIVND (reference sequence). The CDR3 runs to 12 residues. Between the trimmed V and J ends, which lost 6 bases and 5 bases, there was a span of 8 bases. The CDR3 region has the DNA TGTGCCAGTAGCCAGGGGTATCAGCCCCAGCATTTT. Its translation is CASSQGYQPQHF.

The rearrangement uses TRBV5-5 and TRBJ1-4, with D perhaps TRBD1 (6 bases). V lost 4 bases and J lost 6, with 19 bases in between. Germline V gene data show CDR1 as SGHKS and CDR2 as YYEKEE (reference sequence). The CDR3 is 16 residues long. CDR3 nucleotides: TGTGCCAGCAGCCCCTTAAAGGGACACTCGGATGAAAAACTGTTTTTT. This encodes CASSPLKGHSDEKLFF.

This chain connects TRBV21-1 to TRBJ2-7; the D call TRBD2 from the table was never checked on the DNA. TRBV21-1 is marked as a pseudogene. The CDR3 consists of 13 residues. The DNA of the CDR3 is TGTGCCAGCAGCTGCCGGGTCGTCTACGAGCAGTACTTC. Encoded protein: CASSCRVVYEQYF.

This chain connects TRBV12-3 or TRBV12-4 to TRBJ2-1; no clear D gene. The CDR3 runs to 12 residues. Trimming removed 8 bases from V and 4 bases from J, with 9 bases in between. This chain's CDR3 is CASGPDYNEQFF. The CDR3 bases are TGTGCCAGCGGGCCGGATTACAATGAGCAGTTCTTC.

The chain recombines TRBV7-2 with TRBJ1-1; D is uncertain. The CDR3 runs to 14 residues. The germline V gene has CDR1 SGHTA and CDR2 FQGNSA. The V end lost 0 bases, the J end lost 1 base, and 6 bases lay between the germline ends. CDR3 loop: CASSLARQNTEAFF. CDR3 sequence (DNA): TGTGCCAGCAGCTTAGCGCGGCAGAACACTGAAGCTTTCTTT.

The CDR3 region is CASSLGLAGGTYEQYF. The CDR3 nucleotides read TGTGCCAGCAGCTTAGGTCTCGCAGGGGGGACCTACGAGCAGTACTTC. The chain couples TRBV7-2 to TRBJ2-7, with D perhaps matching TRBD1 (7 bases). In germline, CDR1 is SGHTA, CDR2 FQGNSA. This CDR3 has 16 amino acids. Trimming took off 1 base at V and 2 bases at J, with 15 bases between the two ends.

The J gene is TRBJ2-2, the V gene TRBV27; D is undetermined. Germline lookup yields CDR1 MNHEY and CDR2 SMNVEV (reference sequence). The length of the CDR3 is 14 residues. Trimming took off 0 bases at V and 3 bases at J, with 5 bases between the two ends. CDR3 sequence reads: CASSLSSYTGELFF. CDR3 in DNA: TGTGCCAGCAGTTTATCGTCCTACACCGGGGAGCTGTTTTTT.

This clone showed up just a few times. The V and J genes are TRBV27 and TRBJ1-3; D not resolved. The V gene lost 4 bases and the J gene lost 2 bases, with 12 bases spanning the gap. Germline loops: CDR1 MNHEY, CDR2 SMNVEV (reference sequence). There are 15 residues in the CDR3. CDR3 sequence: CASSSALGAGNTIYF. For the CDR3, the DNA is TGTGCCAGCAGTTCAGCCCTAGGTGCTGGAAACACCATATATTTT.

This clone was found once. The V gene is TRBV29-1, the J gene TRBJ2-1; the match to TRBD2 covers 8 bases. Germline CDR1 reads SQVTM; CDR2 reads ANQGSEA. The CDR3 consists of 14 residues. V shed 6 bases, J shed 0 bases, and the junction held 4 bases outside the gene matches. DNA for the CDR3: TGCAGCGTCGTGAGCGGGAGCTCCTACAATGAGCAGTTCTTC. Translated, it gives CSVVSGSSYNEQFF.

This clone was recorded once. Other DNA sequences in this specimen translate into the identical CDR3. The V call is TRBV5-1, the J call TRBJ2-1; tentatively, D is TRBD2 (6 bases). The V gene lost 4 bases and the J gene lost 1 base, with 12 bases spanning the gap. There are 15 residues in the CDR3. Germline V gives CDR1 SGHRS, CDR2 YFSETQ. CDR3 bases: TGCGCCAGCAGCAGCGGGCAGACTTCCTACAATGAGCAGTTCTTC. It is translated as CASSSGQTSYNEQFF.

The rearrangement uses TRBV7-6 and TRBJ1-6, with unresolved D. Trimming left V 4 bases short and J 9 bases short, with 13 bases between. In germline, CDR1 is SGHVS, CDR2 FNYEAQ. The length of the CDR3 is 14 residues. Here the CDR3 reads CASSSESTGSPLHF. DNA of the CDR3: TGTGCCAGCAGCTCGGAGAGCACGGGTTCACCCCTCCACTTT.

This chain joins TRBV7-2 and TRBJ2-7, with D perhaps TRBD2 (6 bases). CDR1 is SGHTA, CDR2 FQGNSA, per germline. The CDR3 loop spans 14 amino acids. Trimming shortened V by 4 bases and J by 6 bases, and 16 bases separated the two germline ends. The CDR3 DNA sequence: TGTGCCAGCAGCTGGATGGTAGCGGCGGGCGAGCAGTACTTC. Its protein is CASSWMVAAGEQYF.

The DNA of the CDR3 is TGCGCCAGCCGGAGGGGGCGAGGGAATGAGCAGTTCTTC. This codes for CASRRGRGNEQFF. The V call is TRBV10-1, the J call TRBJ2-1; perhaps TRBD1 as D (7 bases). The CDR3 contains 13 residues. Trimming took off 8 bases at V and 7 bases at J, with 15 bases between the two ends. Germline-derived CDR1 and CDR2 are WNHNN and SYGVQD (reference sequence).

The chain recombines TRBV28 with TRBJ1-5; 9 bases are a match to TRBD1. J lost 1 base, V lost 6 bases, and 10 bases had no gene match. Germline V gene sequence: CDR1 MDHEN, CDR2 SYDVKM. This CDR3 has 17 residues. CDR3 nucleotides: TGTGCCAGCAGACAAGTACAGGGGGCGAGGAGCAATCAGCCCCAGCATTTT. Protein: CASRQVQGARSNQPQHF.

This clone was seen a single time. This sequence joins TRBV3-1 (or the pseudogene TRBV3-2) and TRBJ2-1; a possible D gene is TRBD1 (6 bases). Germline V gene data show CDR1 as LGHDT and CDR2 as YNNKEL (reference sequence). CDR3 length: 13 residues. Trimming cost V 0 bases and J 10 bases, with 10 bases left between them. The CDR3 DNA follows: TGTGCCAGCAGCCAAGAGGGGGCGAGGGAGCAGTTCTTC. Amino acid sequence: CASSQEGAREQFF.

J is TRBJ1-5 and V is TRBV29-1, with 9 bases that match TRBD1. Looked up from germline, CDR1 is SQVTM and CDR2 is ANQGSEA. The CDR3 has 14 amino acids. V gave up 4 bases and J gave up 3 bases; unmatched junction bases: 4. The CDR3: CSVVDRGYNQPQHF. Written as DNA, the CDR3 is TGCAGCGTTGTAGACAGGGGGTACAATCAGCCCCAGCATTTT.

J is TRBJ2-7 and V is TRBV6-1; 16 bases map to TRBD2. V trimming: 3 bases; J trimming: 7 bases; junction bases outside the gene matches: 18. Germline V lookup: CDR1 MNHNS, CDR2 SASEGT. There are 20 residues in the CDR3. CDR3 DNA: TGTGCCAGCAGTGATCTAGGGCGCGGGACTAGCGGGGGGGCAAAAGGGGAGCAGTACTTC. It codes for CASSDLGRGTSGGAKGEQYF.

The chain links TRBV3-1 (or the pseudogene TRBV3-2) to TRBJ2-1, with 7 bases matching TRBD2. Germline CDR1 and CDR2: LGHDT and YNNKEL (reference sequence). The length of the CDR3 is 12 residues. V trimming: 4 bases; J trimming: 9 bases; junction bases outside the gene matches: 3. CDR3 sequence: CASSPSGGEQFF. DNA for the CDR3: TGTGCCAGCAGCCCGTCGGGAGGTGAGCAGTTCTTC.

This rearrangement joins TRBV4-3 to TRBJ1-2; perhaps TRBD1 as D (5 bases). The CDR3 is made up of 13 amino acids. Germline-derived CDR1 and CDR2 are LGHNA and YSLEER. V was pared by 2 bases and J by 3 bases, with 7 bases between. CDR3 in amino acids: CASSQKGYYGYTF. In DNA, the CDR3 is TGCGCCAGCAGCCAAAAGGGGTACTATGGCTACACCTTC.

The DNA for the CDR3 is TGTGCCAGTAGTCAAGGGGGGGGTTTTGGCACTGAAGCTTTCTTT. As protein: CASSQGGGFGTEAFF. The rearrangement uses TRBV19 and TRBJ1-1; a possible D gene is TRBD1 (6 bases). Germline V gene lookup returns CDR1 LNHDA and CDR2 SQIVND (reference sequence). The CDR3 spans 15 residues. Trimming removed 5 bases from V and 4 bases from J, with 17 bases in between.

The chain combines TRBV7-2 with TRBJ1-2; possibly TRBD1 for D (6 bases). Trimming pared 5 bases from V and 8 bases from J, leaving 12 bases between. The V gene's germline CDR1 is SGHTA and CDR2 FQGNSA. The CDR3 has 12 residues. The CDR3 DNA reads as TGTGCCAGCAGCCCGGACAGTCTGGGCTACACCTTC. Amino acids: CASSPDSLGYTF.

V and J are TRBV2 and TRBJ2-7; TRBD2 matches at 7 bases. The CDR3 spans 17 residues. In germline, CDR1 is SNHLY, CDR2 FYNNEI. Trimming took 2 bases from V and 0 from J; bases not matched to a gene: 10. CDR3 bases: TGTGCCAGCAGTGAAAAGTCGGCAGGGAGGGGCTCCTACGAGCAGTACTTC. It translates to CASSEKSAGRGSYEQYF.

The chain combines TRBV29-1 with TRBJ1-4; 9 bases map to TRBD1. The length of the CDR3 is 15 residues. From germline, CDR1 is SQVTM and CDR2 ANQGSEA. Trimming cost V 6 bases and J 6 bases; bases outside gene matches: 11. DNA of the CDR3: TGCAGCGTGGACCCGGGACGACAGGGGGATGAAAAACTGTTTTTT. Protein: CSVDPGRQGDEKLFF.

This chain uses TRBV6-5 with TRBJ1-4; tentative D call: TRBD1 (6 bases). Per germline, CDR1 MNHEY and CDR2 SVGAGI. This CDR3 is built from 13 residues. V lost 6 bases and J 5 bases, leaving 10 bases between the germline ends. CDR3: CASRWGRNEKLFF. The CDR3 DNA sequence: TGTGCCAGCAGGTGGGGGCGGAATGAAAAACTGTTTTTT.